These 9 T cell receptor beta chains came from one sample sequenced in a study of shared clonotypes between healthy human individuals (dated by TCRdb to 2018 to 2020). CD8 naive samples were obtained by positive selection for CCR7 among CD45RO-negative cells, yielding a CD45RA+CCR7+ population from which TemRA cells were excluded. Library preparation was by the immunoSEQ multiplex PCR assay. The table comes from immuneACCESS by way of TCRdb, which keeps in-frame sequences with V and J called. Part of the clones is missing from these tables; in studies checked, under half for an unresolved V gene and the rest for unknown reasons. Here the sample has about 2.1 million clones; just over 90% occur a single time. Clones ranked in the top ten supply more than 1.5% of the sample. The sample taken for sequencing was naive CD8+ T cells from PBMCs. This sample's cell subset or site label indicates: CD45RA+CCR7+. These TCRs come from a man younger than 35 in good health. Some clones in this sample may be carry-over from other donors' samples.

This clone is a singleton in its sample. CDR3 nucleotides: TGCAGCGTTCTGGACAGGGAACTAGCTAACTATGGCTACACCTTC. It specifies CSVLDRELANYGYTF. The chain recombines TRBV29-1 with TRBJ1-2; TRBD1 matches at 8 bases. Losses at the gene ends were 5 bases for V and 0 bases for J; bases not matched to a gene: 8. This CDR3 comprises 15 residues. Germline lookup yields CDR1 SQVTM and CDR2 ANQGSEA.

This clone was picked up one time. The chain carries TRBV9 and TRBJ1-4, with TRBD1 identical over 7 bases. The germline CDR1 and CDR2 sequences are SGDLS and YYNGEE. Losses at the gene ends were 0 bases for V and 1 base for J; bases not matched to a gene: 0. This CDR3 region has 15 residues. DNA for the CDR3: TGTGCCAGCAGCGTAGACAGGGGAACTAATGAAAAACTGTTTTTT. This encodes CASSVDRGTNEKLFF.

The chain combines TRBV13 with TRBJ2-1; 9 nucleotides line up with TRBD1. The CDR3 consists of 16 residues. Trimming removed 4 bases from V and 7 bases from J; junction bases left unmatched: 11. The germline gives CDR1 PRHDT, CDR2 FYEKMQ (reference sequence). The CDR3 nucleotides are TGTGCCAGCAGCTACCGGTACGGGACAGGGTTGAATGAGCAGTTCTTC. Translation gives CASSYRYGTGLNEQFF.

This clone is a singleton in its sample. This rearrangement joins TRBV19 to TRBJ2-7; D may be TRBD1 or TRBD2 (6 bases each). Germline V gene lookup returns CDR1 LNHDA and CDR2 SQIVND (reference sequence). The length of the CDR3 is 13 residues. Trimming removed 11 bases at V and 0 bases at J, with 14 bases between. CDR3: CACRGRSSYEQYF. The CDR3 DNA reads TGTGCCTGTCGGGGGCGGAGCTCCTACGAGCAGTACTTC.

The chain uses TRBV7-8 and TRBJ1-4, with a tentative D call TRBD1 (6 bases). Looked up from germline, CDR1 is SGHVS and CDR2 is FQNEAQ. Trimming took off 2 bases at V and 5 bases at J, with 12 bases between the two ends. The CDR3 contains 15 residues. CDR3 nucleotide sequence: TGTGCCAGCAGCTTATCTGGGGGCCGCAATGAAAAACTGTTTTTT. It is translated as CASSLSGGRNEKLFF. The full variable domain, its missing parts supplied by reference TRBV7-8 and TRBJ1-4, is GAGVSQSPRYKVAKRGQDVALRCDPISGHVSLFWYQQALGQGPEFLTYFQNEAQLDKSGLPSDRFFAERPEGSVSTLKIQRTQQEDSAVYLCASSLSGGRNEKLFFGSGTQLSVL.

CDR3: CASSLSSPGYTEAFF. CDR3 DNA sequence: TGTGCCAGCAGTTTATCGAGCCCGGGATACACTGAAGCTTTCTTT. V usage is TRBV27 and J usage is TRBJ1-1; D gene uncertain. Per germline, CDR1 MNHEY and CDR2 SMNVEV (reference sequence). V was clipped by 0 bases and J by 3 bases, with 11 bases between them. The CDR3 spans 15 residues.

Comments on this clone: In the same sample, other DNA sequences code for this CDR3. The V gene is TRBV7-6, the J gene TRBJ2-1, with D hard to call. Deletions cut 0 bases from V and 2 bases from J, with 2 bases between. CDR1 and CDR2 (germline): SGHVS, FNYEAQ. The CDR3 length is 13 residues. The CDR3 nucleotides read TGTGCCAGCAGCTTAGCAGCCTACAATGAGCAGTTCTTC. Protein: CASSLAAYNEQFF.

This clone was counted a single time. The gene calls are TRBV4-1 and TRBJ1-5; 9 nucleotides line up with TRBD1. The CDR3 sequence is 17 residues long. V gave up 1 base and J gave up 0 bases; unmatched junction bases: 4. The V gene's germline CDR1 is MGHRA and CDR2 YSYEKL. CDR3 sequence reads: CASSQGGTGYSNQPQHF. As DNA, the CDR3 is TGCGCCAGCAGCCAAGGGGGGACAGGGTATAGCAATCAGCCCCAGCATTTT.

Only a few counts were recorded for this clone. The identical CDR3 is also encoded by other nucleotide sequences in the sample. J is TRBJ2-7 and V is TRBV27, with a weak D call TRBD1 (6 bases). The ends were cut back, 2 bases at V and 2 bases at J, with 7 bases in the middle. This CDR3 region has 13 residues. In germline, CDR1 is MNHEY, CDR2 SMNVEV (reference sequence). Written as DNA, the CDR3 is TGTGCCAGCAGTTTACCAGGGGCCTACGAGCAGTACTTC. This encodes CASSLPGAYEQYF.